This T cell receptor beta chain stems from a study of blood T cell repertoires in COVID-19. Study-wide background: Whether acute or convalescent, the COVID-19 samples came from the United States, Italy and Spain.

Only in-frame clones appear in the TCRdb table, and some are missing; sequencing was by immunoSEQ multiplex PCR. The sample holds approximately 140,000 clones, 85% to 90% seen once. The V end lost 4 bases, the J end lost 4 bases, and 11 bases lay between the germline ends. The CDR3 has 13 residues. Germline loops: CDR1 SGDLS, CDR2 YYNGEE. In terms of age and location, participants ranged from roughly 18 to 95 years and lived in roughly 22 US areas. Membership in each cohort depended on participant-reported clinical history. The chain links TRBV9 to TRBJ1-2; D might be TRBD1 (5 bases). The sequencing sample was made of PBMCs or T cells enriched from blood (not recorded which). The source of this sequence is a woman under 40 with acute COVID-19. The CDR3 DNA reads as TGTGCCAGCAGCCCCCCAGGGATCTATGGCTACACCTTC. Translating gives CASSPPGIYGYTF.